This TCR beta chain was captured in a study of control samples from healthy donors and cancer patients. J lost 11 bases, V lost 4 bases, and 6 bases had no gene match. Germline V CDR1 and CDR2: MNHEY, SVGAGI. This CDR3 spans 14 amino acids. TCRdb keeps only in-frame clones here, not all; method: immunoSEQ multiplex PCR. The sample records 110,000 to 150,000 clones, less than 90% being singletons. The clonotype was recovered from a woman under 40 in good health. Sequencing was carried out using blood. This sequence joins TRBV6-5 and TRBJ1-6, with TRBD1 matching 9 bases. CDR3: CASSSQGAGTPLHF. The DNA of the CDR3 is TGTGCCAGCAGTTCACAGGGGGCTGGGACACCCCTCCACTTT.